Below, one T cell receptor (beta chain) is given with its context. Antigen unknown. This entry comes from a study of beta chain features in type 1 diabetes. General study results and limits: Type 1 diabetes patients had moderately but significantly shorter TCRB CDR3s in all four CD4+ subsets.

The germline V gene has CDR1 MDHEN and CDR2 SYDVKM. Germline trimming cut 8 bases from V and 2 bases from J; bases unmatched to any gene: 6. The length of the CDR3 is 14 residues. Expressed TCRB transcripts got sequenced, as all isolated RNA was reverse transcribed. The table came from immunoSEQ multiplex PCR; TCRdb's copy has only in-frame clones and leaves some out. This sample carries approximately 730,000 clones, under 15% of them seen once, and the ten largest clones take 0.02% to 0.025%. Sequencing was performed on naive CD4+ T cells from blood. The sequence derives from a young man with type 1 diabetes. The V call is TRBV28, the J call TRBJ1-2, with 9 bases matching TRBD1. This chain's CDR3 is CASSWTGVNYGYTF. The CDR3 DNA sequence: TGTGCCAGCTCCTGGACAGGGGTAAACTATGGCTACACCTTC.